Described below is a single T cell receptor (beta chain) sequence and its context. The source of the sample is a study of cytomegalovirus exposure and HLA in healthy donors. About the research overall: The study's early data release held some 85 million unique TCRs from HLA-typed donors.

Trimming left V 4 bases short and J 0 bases short, with 7 bases between. In germline, CDR1 is MGHRA, CDR2 YSYEKL. CDR3 length: 14 residues. PCR primers comprised 60 Vbeta and 13 Jbeta primers. The assay was immunoSEQ multiplex PCR, and TCRdb's table has in-frame clones only and misses some. This table holds roughly 130,000 clones, roughly 72% found once. The clonotype originates from a woman aged 50 to 60 in good health and CMV-seronegative. This chain links TRBV4-1 with TRBJ2-1; D gene unclear. The material sequenced was PBMCs. For the CDR3, the DNA is TGCGCCAGCAGCCTACAGAGCTCCTACAATGAGCAGTTCTTC. This encodes CASSLQSSYNEQFF.